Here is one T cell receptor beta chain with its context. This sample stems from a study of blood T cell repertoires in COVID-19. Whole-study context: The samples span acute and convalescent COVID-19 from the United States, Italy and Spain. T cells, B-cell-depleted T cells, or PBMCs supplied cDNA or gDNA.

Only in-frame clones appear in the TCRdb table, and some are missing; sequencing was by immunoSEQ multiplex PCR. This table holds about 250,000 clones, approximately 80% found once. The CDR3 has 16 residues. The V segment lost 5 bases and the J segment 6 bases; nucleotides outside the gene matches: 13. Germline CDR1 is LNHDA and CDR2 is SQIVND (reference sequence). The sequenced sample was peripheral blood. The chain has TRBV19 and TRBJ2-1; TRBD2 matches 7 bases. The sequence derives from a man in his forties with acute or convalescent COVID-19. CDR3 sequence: CASSPREAPHSNEQFF. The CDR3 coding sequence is TGTGCCAGTAGTCCCCGGGAGGCCCCGCACTCCAATGAGCAGTTCTTC.